This T cell receptor (beta chain) was identified during a study of cytomegalovirus exposure and HLA in healthy donors. Overall study context: HLA-typed donors contributed some 83 million unique TCRs, which were held in an early data release.

Overall study results and limits: A later look showed TCR association rates differing by HLA locus, highest for DRB1 and lowest for HLA-C. There was a cluster of highly shared sequence variants that was likely a sequencing artifact. Both high specificity and high sensitivity reportedly marked the classifier's diagnosis of cytomegalovirus status.

PCR employed 60 Vbeta and 13 Jbeta primers. Generated by immunoSEQ multiplex PCR, the TCRdb table keeps only in-frame clones and is missing some. The sample lists approximately 100,000 clones, more than 70% occurring once. As for this clone: Its antigen remains unknown.

The V gene's germline CDR1 is MNHEY and CDR2 SMNVEV (reference sequence). V shed 5 bases, J shed 2 bases, and the junction held 4 bases outside the gene matches. This CDR3 region has 15 residues. The sequence derives from a man younger than 30 in good health and CMV-seropositive. What was sequenced was PBMCs. V is TRBV27 and J is TRBJ1-5; 9 positions match TRBD1. DNA for the CDR3: TGTGCCAGCAGTCCCTGGACAGGGGGCAATCAGCCCCAGCATTTT. Translation: CASSPWTGGNQPQHF.